This T cell receptor (beta chain) was profiled in a study of blood T cell repertoires in COVID-19 (dated by TCRdb to 2020 to 2021). Regarding the research as a whole: Samples from collaborators originated in the United States, Italy and Spain and spanned both the acute and convalescent phases of COVID-19. The sample metadata nearly always contained a de-identified subject ID, COVID-19 status, age in years and sex. The samples were drawn from two sources: the first 160 participants of the ongoing ImmuneRACE study, and 1,000 to 1,500 subjects contributed by 6 global collaborators. The repertoires were released in a freely available public database intended as a resource for research on the immune response to SARS-CoV-2. Deeply sampled blood TCRbeta repertoires from subjects exposed to, actively infected with, or recovered from COVID-19 were included in the dataset. Where HLA class I and class II types were available, the types were taken from metadata supplied by the sample provider, not from assay-based typing. The material from the prospective study consisted of cDNA or gDNA derived from T cells, B-cell-depleted T cells, or PBMCs. General conclusions and limits of the study: How much clinical and demographic metadata was included differed by source and by participant, and the metadata was provided uncurated.

TCRbeta CDR3 regions were amplified from genomic DNA by means of the immunoSEQ Assay, a bias-controlled multiplex PCR. On the authors' methods: The number of nucleated cells in each sample was estimated by amplification of reference gene primers within the assay. To quantify the absolute abundance of each unique TCRbeta CDR3 rearrangement, sequence reads were collapsed and filtered. For each sample, productive Simpson clonality was calculated by taking the square root of Simpson's diversity index across productive rearrangements. Here the immuneACCESS table is served through TCRdb, limited to in-frame sequences with V and J called. Missing clones are a known gap in these copies; in checked studies unresolved V genes cover under half, and the rest lacks a known reason. V and J calls and clone size follow that table, whereas D and trimming were derived from the DNA. This sample is represented by about 360,000 clones; 70% to 90% of them were singletons. The leading ten clones occupy approximately 1.2% of the sample.

The CDR1 and CDR2 encoded by the germline V gene are SGHDN and FVKESK. The cysteine opens and the phenylalanine closes a CDR3 of 14 amino acids. The CDR3 DNA has 42 bases and is translated from base 1. V and J lose 2 bases and 8 bases, and a span of 12 bases separates them. Regarding this clone: This receptor's antigen is unknown. Base qualities are missing; no much larger clone stands one base away.

Enrolling through a virtual design, the prospective study's participants ranged in age from roughly 18 to 100 years and lived across roughly 24 United States geographic areas. To assign participants to cohorts, the prospective study relied on clinical history that participants themselves reported in a screening survey and a study questionnaire. ImmuneRACE Cohort 3 recovered participants were defined by two consecutive negative NP/OP PCR tests, healthcare professional clearance, or symptom resolution. Each participant in the prospective study had whole blood, serum and a nasopharyngeal or oropharyngeal swab collected by mobile phlebotomists. Over a 2-month period, participants in the prospective study had the option of providing additional blood draws and questionnaires. Before DNA extraction, blood samples from the prospective study were shipped at room temperature or frozen.

This sequence was found in a man younger than 45 who had recovered from COVID-19. The material sequenced was PBMCs or T cells enriched from blood (not recorded which). The chain was built from TRBV14 and TRBJ1-4; perhaps TRBD1 is the D gene, with 5 bases matching. This receptor has the CDR3 CASSQQGIGEKLFF. The nucleotide sequence is given as TGTGCCAGCAGCCAACAGGGTATAGGGGAAAAACTGTTTTTT.